The 21 T cell receptor beta chains reported below all come from one sample, sequenced in a study of cytomegalovirus exposure and HLA in healthy donors. Researchers ran the PCR with 60 Vbeta and 13 Jbeta primers. The table came from immunoSEQ multiplex PCR; TCRdb's copy has only in-frame clones and leaves some out. This sample has 150,000 to 200,000 clones, with about 80% found just once. The sequencing sample was made of PBMCs. These receptors came from a middle-aged man in good health and CMV-seronegative.

The rearrangement uses TRBV5-4 and TRBJ2-3; TRBD2 matches 11 bases. The V gene end was trimmed by 3 bases and the J gene end by 2 bases; junction bases not matched to a gene: 2. Germline CDR1 is SGHNT and CDR2 is YYREEE (reference sequence). The CDR3 contains 15 residues. The CDR3 DNA sequence: TGTGCCAGCAGCTCGACTAGCGGGAACACAGATACGCAGTATTTT. This codes for CASSSTSGNTDTQYF.

This chain links TRBV7-9 with TRBJ1-2, with TRBD1 identical over 10 bases. CDR1 and CDR2 (germline): SEHNR, FQNEAQ (reference sequence). The V and J ends lost 5 bases and 5 bases, in that order; junction bases with no gene match: 2. CDR3 length: 13 amino acids. The CDR3 here is CASSTGQGYGYTF. The DNA of the CDR3 is TGTGCCAGCAGCACGGGACAGGGGTATGGCTACACCTTC.

The gene calls are TRBV7-3 and TRBJ2-5, with 8 nucleotides matching TRBD2. The V segment lost 4 bases and the J segment 1 base; nucleotides outside the gene matches: 5. Germline CDR1 and CDR2: SGHTA and FQGTGA. The CDR3 is 15 amino acids. The CDR3 DNA sequence: TGTGCCAGCAGCTGGGGCGGGGGGACCCAAGAGACCCAGTACTTC. It codes for CASSWGGGTQETQYF. Combining the CDR3 with reference TRBV7-3 and TRBJ2-5 gives the whole variable domain GAGVSQTPSNKVTEKGKYVELRCDPISGHTALYWYRQSLGQGPEFLIYFQGTGAADDSGLPNDRFFAVRPEGSVSTLKIQRTERGDSAVYLCASSWGGGTQETQYFGPGTRLLVL.

The rearrangement uses TRBV11-2 and TRBJ2-5, with 7 positions matching TRBD1. CDR1 is SGHAT and CDR2 is FQNNGV in the germline V gene. The V gene end was trimmed by 5 bases and the J gene end by 9 bases; junction bases not matched to a gene: 15. This CDR3 region has 15 residues. CDR3 coding DNA: TGTGCCAGCAGCCAAACGGAAGATTCCCAGGGGGCCCAGTACTTC. This sequence encodes CASSQTEDSQGAQYF.

The chain carries TRBV6-5 and TRBJ2-7, with 14 bases lining up with TRBD2. CDR3 size: 14 residues. Germline CDR1 and CDR2: MNHEY and SVGAGI. V lost 9 bases, J lost 4 bases, and 5 bases stayed unmatched. CDR3 bases: TGTGCCAGTCTACGGACTAGCGGGAGGTACGAGCAGTACTTC. It is translated as CASLRTSGRYEQYF.

In regard to this clone: Sequence at one end of the junction differs from germline and may be a read error. The J gene is TRBJ1-3, the V gene TRBV7-7, with 10 bases aligning to TRBD1. From germline, CDR1 is SSHAT and CDR2 FNYEAQ (reference sequence). The CDR3 is 15 residues long. DNA of the CDR3: TGTGCTAGCAGCCCACCGGGACAGGGGGGAAACACCATATATTTT. It specifies CASSPPGQGGNTIYF. The full variable domain, in which reference TRBV7-7 and TRBJ1-3 provide the parts outside the CDR3, is GAGVSQSPRYKVTKRGQDVTLRCDPISSHATLYWYQQALGQGPEFLTYFNYEAQPDKSGLPSDRFSAERPEGSISTLTIQRTEQRDSAMYRCASSPPGQGGNTIYFGEGSWLTVV.

J is TRBJ2-7 and V is TRBV5-1; 9 nucleotides match TRBD1. The CDR3 loop spans 13 amino acids. The J segment lost 9 bases and the V segment lost 4 bases, leaving 8 bases of the junction unmatched. CDR1 and CDR2 (germline): SGHRS, YFSETQ. The CDR3 is CASSGGTGPGQYF. The CDR3 nucleotides read TGCGCCAGCAGCGGGGGGACAGGGCCGGGGCAGTACTTC.

The V gene is TRBV6-5, the J gene TRBJ1-5; possible D gene TRBD1, 5 bases. The CDR3 sequence is 14 residues long. Deletions cut 6 bases from V and 2 bases from J, with 11 bases between. Germline V gives CDR1 MNHEY, CDR2 SVGAGI. The CDR3 sequence is CASSLREGNQPQHF. Here the CDR3 DNA reads TGTGCCAGCAGCCTCAGGGAGGGCAATCAGCCCCAGCATTTT.

V gene TRBV6-6 combines with J gene TRBJ2-3, with D unresolved. The CDR3 has 12 residues. Trimming took 0 bases from V and 14 from J, leaving 12 bases between them. The germline V gene encodes CDR1 MNHNY and CDR2 SVGAGI (reference sequence). The CDR3 here is CASSYSSQVGYF. Here the CDR3 DNA reads TGTGCCAGCAGTTACTCGTCCCAGGTGGGGTATTTT.

The chain uses TRBV9 and TRBJ2-3, with D possibly TRBD2 on 6 matching bases. V dropped 3 bases and J dropped 4 bases, with 21 bases sitting between them. This CDR3 is built from 17 residues. CDR1 and CDR2 (germline): SGDLS, YYNGEE. CDR3: CASSALSGYGVSDTQYF. In nucleotides, the CDR3 is TGTGCCAGCAGCGCTTTAAGCGGGTACGGTGTTTCAGATACGCAGTATTTT.

The rearrangement links TRBV11-2 to TRBJ2-3; the match to TRBD2 covers 10 bases. V lost 3 bases to trimming and J lost 4 bases; unmatched junction nucleotides: 16. The CDR3 is made up of 19 amino acids. The germline V gene encodes CDR1 SGHAT and CDR2 FQNNGV. CDR3 DNA: TGTGCCAGCAGCTTCTCTACCACACAGCGGGGGGGCCTCTCAGATACGCAGTATTTT. This translates into CASSFSTTQRGGLSDTQYF.

V and J are TRBV7-9 and TRBJ1-1; the D is unclear. With 5 bases removed from V and 0 bases from J, the gap between germline ends came to 10 bases. This CDR3 contains 14 residues. CDR1 and CDR2 from the germline V gene are SEHNR and FQNEAQ (reference sequence). The CDR3 DNA is TGTGCCAGCAGCGAGCGGACGCTGAACACTGAAGCTTTCTTT. Its translation is CASSERTLNTEAFF.

The chain uses TRBV18 and TRBJ2-2; D perhaps matches TRBD1 (5 bases). The V gene lost 6 bases and the J gene lost 3 bases, with 11 bases spanning the gap. In germline, CDR1 is KGHSH, CDR2 LQKENI. The CDR3 contains 14 residues. CDR3 in amino acids: CASSLQQDTGELFF. CDR3 bases: TGTGCCAGCTCGCTGCAACAGGACACCGGGGAGCTGTTTTTT.

The V call is TRBV29-1, the J call TRBJ1-5; D gene uncertain. Trimming shortened V by 7 bases and J by 7 bases, and 14 bases separated the two germline ends. This CDR3 contains 12 residues. Germline loops: CDR1 SQVTM, CDR2 ANQGSEA. CDR3 in DNA: TGCAGCGCCGTGGAGAGTGGCCAGCCCCAGCATTTT. It is translated as CSAVESGQPQHF.

CDR3: CASSSQAKVMGASGANVLTF. CDR3 DNA sequence: TGTGCCAGCAGTTCCCAGGCCAAAGTCATGGGAGCCTCTGGGGCCAACGTCCTGACTTTC. This chain joins TRBV27 and TRBJ2-6, with D perhaps matching TRBD2 (5 bases). There are 20 residues in the CDR3. Looked up from germline, CDR1 is MNHEY and CDR2 is SMNVEV (reference sequence). V dropped 4 bases and J dropped 0 bases, with 22 bases sitting between them.

DNA of the CDR3: TGCAGCGTTTTTAAAGAGACCCAGTACTTC. Translated: CSVFKETQYF. This rearrangement joins TRBV29-1 to TRBJ2-5; D is undetermined. The V end lost 5 bases, the J end lost 3 bases, and 4 bases lay between the germline ends. This CDR3 has 10 amino acids. Germline V gene sequence: CDR1 SQVTM, CDR2 ANQGSEA. The variable domain in full, with the rest retrieved from reference TRBV29-1 and TRBJ2-5, is SAVISQKPSRDICQRGTSLTIQCQVDSQVTMMFWYRQQPGQSLTLIATANQGSEATYESGFVIDKFPISRPNLTFSTLTVSNMSPEDSSIYLCSVFKETQYFGPGTRLLVL.

V is TRBV19 and J is TRBJ2-2; TRBD2 is a possible D gene (5 bases). The germline gives CDR1 LNHDA, CDR2 SQIVND (reference sequence). The CDR3 contains 18 residues. V lost 1 base, J lost 4 bases, and 19 bases lay in between. The CDR3 region is CASSIGSGTAEGTGELFF. For the CDR3, the DNA is TGTGCCAGTAGTATAGGGAGTGGAACGGCCGAGGGCACCGGGGAGCTGTTTTTT.

This sequence joins TRBV7-2 and TRBJ1-5, with 10 bases that match TRBD1. The V gene's germline CDR1 is SGHTA and CDR2 FQGNSA. The J segment lost 1 base and the V segment lost 9 bases, leaving 12 bases of the junction unmatched. The length of the CDR3 is 17 residues. DNA of the CDR3: TGTGCCAGACTAAATCCGACAGGGGGCGGAAGCAATCAGCCCCAGCATTTT. This sequence encodes CARLNPTGGGSNQPQHF. Full variable domain (rest looked up from reference TRBV7-2 and TRBJ1-5): GAGVSQSPSNKVTEKGKDVELRCDPISGHTALYWYRQSLGQGLEFLIYFQGNSAPDKSGLPSDRFSAERTGGSVSTLTIQRTQQEDSAVYLCARLNPTGGGSNQPQHFGDGTRLSIL.

This clone was counted once. V and J are TRBV13 and TRBJ2-1; D remains unclear. CDR1 and CDR2 from the germline V gene are PRHDT and FYEKMQ (reference sequence). V shed 4 bases and J shed 5 bases, with 6 bases lying between them. CDR3 size: 12 residues. CDR3 nucleotides: TGTGCCAGCAGCTACCGGGACAATGAGCAGTTCTTC. Translation: CASSYRDNEQFF.

This chain connects TRBV11-3 to TRBJ1-1; TRBD1 might be the D (5 bases). The ends were cut back, 5 bases at V and 3 bases at J, with 16 bases in the middle. From germline, CDR1 is SGHNT and CDR2 YENEEA. This CDR3 is built from 15 residues. CDR3 coding DNA: TGTGCCAGCAGCCTTTCGACAGATACCTACACTGAAGCTTTCTTT. Amino acids: CASSLSTDTYTEAFF.

This chain's CDR3 is CASSPDLATGNEQFF. For the CDR3, the DNA is TGTGCCAGCAGCCCGGACTTAGCTACGGGAAATGAGCAGTTCTTC. The V and J genes are TRBV6-1 and TRBJ2-1; perhaps TRBD2 as D (5 bases). V dropped 6 bases and J dropped 7 bases, with 19 bases sitting between them. The CDR3 consists of 15 residues. Germline V gene lookup returns CDR1 MNHNS and CDR2 SASEGT.